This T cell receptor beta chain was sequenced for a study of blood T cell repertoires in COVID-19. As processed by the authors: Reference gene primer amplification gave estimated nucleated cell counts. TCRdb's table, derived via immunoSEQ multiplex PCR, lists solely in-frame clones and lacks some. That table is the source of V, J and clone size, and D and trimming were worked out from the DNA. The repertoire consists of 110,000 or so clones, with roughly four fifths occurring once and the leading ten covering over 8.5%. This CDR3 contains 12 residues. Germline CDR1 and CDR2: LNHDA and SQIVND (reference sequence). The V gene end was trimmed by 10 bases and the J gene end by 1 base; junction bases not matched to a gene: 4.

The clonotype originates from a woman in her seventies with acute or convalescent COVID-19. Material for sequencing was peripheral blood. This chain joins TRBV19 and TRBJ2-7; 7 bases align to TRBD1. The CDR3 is CATKQGSYEQYF. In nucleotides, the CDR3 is TGTGCCACCAAACAGGGGTCCTACGAGCAGTACTTC.